The rows below give T cell receptor beta chains drawn from one sample of a study of cytomegalovirus exposure and HLA in healthy donors. Clones were read by immunoSEQ multiplex PCR, and TCRdb kept only the in-frame ones, dropping some. Of 110,000 to 150,000 clones detected, 55% to 80% appear once; the ten largest clones hold around 15%. Sequencing was done on a sample of PBMCs. These TCRs come from a human donor in good health. Both conserved end residues are part of each CDR3. The D gene is left open where the match is weak.

d_call,v_call,cdr3_length,cdr3_aa
TRBD2,TRBV11-3,13,CASSSGTTYEQYF
.,TRBV5-1,13,CASSLALRLEAFF
.,TRBV7-9,13,CASSKDTSYEQYF
.,TRBV10-1,14,CASSDVQGDNEQFF
TRBD1,TRBV5-4,14,CASSLDRAYYGYTF
.,TRBV6-1,15,CASSEGHRANTEAFF
.,TRBV25-1,14,CASSETGSQNIQYF
.,TRBV6-5,11,CASSFSGELFF
.,TRBV5-4,17,CASSPTRVTASNYGYTF
.,TRBV19,12,CASSLRGEKLFF
.,TRBV7-9,13,CASRASRTDTQYF
.,TRBV2,12,CASIGSGRAQYF
TRBD1,TRBV19,14,CASRYRGSGNTIYF
.,TRBV7-9,13,CASSSGDDTEAFF
TRBD1,TRBV14,13,CASSPTGTAEAFF
.,TRBV11-2,11,CASSLAREQFF
.,TRBV27,16,CASSSTPETGVYEQYF
.,TRBV6-1,15,CASSEILRRVETQYF
TRBD1,TRBV19,14,CASIPDRGQTEAFF
.,TRBV2,16,CASSEVGARGLNEQFF
.,TRBV5-6,13,CASRRSENTEAFF
TRBD1,TRBV7-2,13,CASSLVRGHEQYF
.,TRBV2,14,CASSDAQGPTEAFF
.,TRBV6-1,13,CASRMGLHYEQYF
.,TRBV16,16,CASSQPNRISNQPQHF
TRBD2,TRBV11-3,17,CASSLVASGSIYNEQFF
.,TRBV21-1,15,CASFGPTRERDGYTF
.,TRBV5-1,13,CASSLGSRNEQFF
.,TRBV7-9,15,CASSRNMNIMKGYTF
.,TRBV19,12,CASTEHLYEQYF
TRBD1,TRBV20-1,11,CSARKGGGYTF
TRBD2,TRBV7-9,18,CASSLAGASGRAGETQYF
.,TRBV5-1,14,CASSFTFRNSPLHF
.,TRBV10-3,13,CAISEDQRGKLFF
TRBD1,TRBV27,15,CASSPWTGGTDTQYF
.,TRBV12-5,13,CASGLAAGYEQYF
.,TRBV9,14,CASSVEGSHGELFF
TRBD2,TRBV7-3,15,CASRKTSGGLDTQYF
TRBD1,TRBV19,14,CASTTGQGSYGYTF
.,TRBV7-2,14,CASSPFGSKETQYF
TRBD1,TRBV7-2,18,CASTLGYRLRGMNTEAFF
TRBD1,TRBV9,14,CASSVGDSSYEQYF
TRBD1,TRBV15,18,CATSSGSPGQGAYYGYTF
.,TRBV2,14,CASSERRRNRPQHF
.,TRBV29-1,14,CSVEAAPGGTEAFF
.,TRBV6-1,14,CASRAGPSGTEAFF
.,TRBV6-1,14,CASSIGRGSEKLFF
.,TRBV20-1,11,CRDYSYNEQFF